Sequencing of this TCR beta chain was carried out in a study of blood T cell repertoires in COVID-19. This clone was seen only once. Repertoires were generated with immunoSEQ multiplex PCR, while TCRdb's copy carries only in-frame clones and drops some. This table holds about 170,000 clones, 87% found once. V dropped 6 bases and J dropped 2; count of bases not matched to a gene: 11. Germline CDR1 reads LNHDA; CDR2 reads SQIVND (reference sequence). The CDR3 is 16 amino acids. The sequence came from a young man with active or convalescent COVID-19. J is TRBJ2-5 and V is TRBV19; TRBD2 matches 8 bases. The sample taken for sequencing was peripheral blood. The DNA of the CDR3 is TGTGCCAGTAGGACTAGCGCAGACACTAATCAAGAGACCCAGTACTTC. Amino acid sequence: CASRTSADTNQETQYF.